One sample yielded the 23 T cell receptor beta chains listed below, sequenced in a study of shared clonotypes between healthy human individuals. Naive CD8 isolation took CD45RO-negative cells positively selected for CCR7 and excluded terminally differentiated effector memory CD45RA+ cells. Clones were sequenced by immunoSEQ multiplex PCR, and TCRdb holds only the in-frame ones, with some missing. The sample lists about 680,000 clones; about 92% were seen once. Sequences were obtained from naive CD8+ T cells sorted from blood. The receptors were sampled from a man younger than 40 in good health.

The rearrangement joins TRBV4-1 to TRBJ2-1; TRBD2 matches at 9 bases. The CDR3 consists of 17 residues. The V gene's germline CDR1 is MGHRA and CDR2 YSYEKL. V lost 1 base to trimming and J lost 6 bases; unmatched junction nucleotides: 10. The CDR3 nucleotides read TGCGCCAGCAGCCAAGCCGGGACTAGCACGAGATTCAATGAGCAGTTCTTC. Translating it yields CASSQAGTSTRFNEQFF.

The chain links TRBV28 to TRBJ2-7, with D perhaps TRBD2 (5 bases). Deletions cut 6 bases from V and 6 bases from J, with 18 bases between. Germline V gives CDR1 MDHEN, CDR2 SYDVKM. This CDR3 has 14 amino acids. The CDR3 nucleotides are TGTGCCAGCAGCTTCCCCCGGGGTAGTTCCGAGCAGTACTTC. This gives the protein CASSFPRGSSEQYF.

The chain links TRBV27 to TRBJ2-3; 8 nucleotides line up with TRBD2. The V and J ends lost 2 bases and 5 bases, in that order; junction bases with no gene match: 9. The V gene's germline CDR1 is MNHEY and CDR2 SMNVEV (reference sequence). The length of the CDR3 is 16 residues. CDR3 sequence: CASSLTASGYLDTQYF. The CDR3 bases are TGTGCCAGCAGTTTAACGGCTAGCGGGTATCTAGATACGCAGTATTTT.

This sequence joins TRBV9 and TRBJ2-1, with D hard to call. V was trimmed by 0 bases and J by 8 bases, leaving 9 bases between them. Germline V gene lookup returns CDR1 SGDLS and CDR2 YYNGEE. This CDR3 is built from 13 residues. The DNA of the CDR3 is TGTGCCAGCAGCGTAGTAGGCGAAGATGAGCAGTTCTTC. It is translated as CASSVVGEDEQFF.

V is TRBV10-3 and J is TRBJ2-1; D is ambiguous. Germline assignment: CDR1 ENHRY and CDR2 SYGVKD. There are 15 residues in the CDR3. The V end was cut by 4 bases, the J end by 5 bases, with 15 bases between. CDR3 nucleotides: TGTGCCATCAGTGGAACCGGATCCCTCCACAATGAGCAGTTCTTC. It translates to CAISGTGSLHNEQFF.

V is TRBV19 and J is TRBJ2-3; maybe TRBD2 (6 bases). The V gene lost 3 bases and the J gene lost 3 bases, with 10 bases spanning the gap. The CDR3 is 14 amino acids. Germline-derived CDR1 and CDR2 are LNHDA and SQIVND (reference sequence). The CDR3 nucleotides are TGTGCCAGTAGTATGGGACTGGGGACAGATACGCAGTATTTT. It codes for CASSMGLGTDTQYF.

The rearrangement uses TRBV27 and TRBJ2-7; D is unclear. Trimming pared 5 bases from V and 0 bases from J, leaving 11 bases between. Germline loops: CDR1 MNHEY, CDR2 SMNVEV (reference sequence). CDR3 length: 14 residues. In DNA, the CDR3 is TGTGCCAGCAGTCCAATGGGGTTCTCCTACGAGCAGTACTTC. Amino acids: CASSPMGFSYEQYF.

The genes are TRBV6-5 and TRBJ1-2, with TRBD1 matching over 9 bases. CDR1 and CDR2 (germline): MNHEY, SVGAGI. The V segment lost 6 bases and the J segment 4 bases; nucleotides outside the gene matches: 6. CDR3 size: 14 residues. CDR3 in DNA: TGTGCCAGCAGCTCACAGGGGGCCGGCTATGGCTACACCTTC. Protein product: CASSSQGAGYGYTF.

This chain links TRBV18 with TRBJ2-7; tentatively, D is TRBD1 (6 bases). V lost 2 bases and J 4 bases, leaving 12 bases between the germline ends. Germline V gene data show CDR1 as KGHSH and CDR2 as LQKENI. CDR3 length equals 14 residues. The CDR3, as DNA: TGTGCCAGCTCACCAAAACAGGGTGGTTACGAGCAGTACTTC. This gives the protein CASSPKQGGYEQYF.

The chain couples TRBV10-2 to TRBJ2-3; D gene unclear. CDR1 is WSHSY and CDR2 is SAAADI in the germline V gene. Deletions cut 5 bases from V and 1 base from J, with 7 bases between. The CDR3 spans 13 residues. CDR3 sequence (DNA): TGCGCCAGCAGTCGAAGGGGCACAGATACGCAGTATTTT. Its protein is CASSRRGTDTQYF.

For this clone: The sample contains more than one DNA sequence encoding this CDR3. The chain couples TRBV9 to TRBJ2-2; D remains unclear. Trimming took off 0 bases at V and 4 bases at J, with 7 bases between the two ends. CDR1 and CDR2 from the germline V gene are SGDLS and YYNGEE. CDR3 length: 14 amino acids. The CDR3 DNA is TGTGCCAGCAGCGTAGGAGGTGGCACCGGGGAGCTGTTTTTT. Protein: CASSVGGGTGELFF.

The V and J genes are TRBV5-8 and TRBJ2-3, with TRBD2 identical over 7 bases. J gave up 3 bases and V 4 bases, and 11 bases lay outside the gene matches. Germline loops: CDR1 SGHTS, CDR2 YDEGEE. This CDR3 region has 16 residues. CDR3 protein: CASSPGEGGWTDTQYF. DNA for the CDR3: TGTGCCAGCAGCCCTGGGGAGGGCGGGTGGACAGATACGCAGTATTTT.

The rearrangement uses TRBV27 and TRBJ2-1; D possibly corresponds to TRBD1 (6 bases). Germline V gives CDR1 MNHEY, CDR2 SMNVEV (reference sequence). Between the trimmed V and J ends, which lost 6 bases and 0 bases, there was a span of 12 bases. This CDR3 spans 15 amino acids. This CDR3 reads CASRAGAISYNEQFF. Written as DNA, the CDR3 is TGTGCCAGCAGAGCAGGGGCCATCTCCTACAATGAGCAGTTCTTC.

This clone appeared a single time. CDR3 loop: CASSLSPGFEKLFF. The CDR3 DNA follows: TGTGCCAGCAGTTTAAGCCCAGGATTTGAAAAACTGTTTTTT. This sequence joins TRBV27 and TRBJ1-4; no clear D gene. Trimming stripped 2 bases from V and 7 bases from J, with 11 bases between. CDR1 is MNHEY and CDR2 is SMNVEV in the germline V gene (reference sequence). The CDR3 has 14 amino acids.

The V gene is TRBV28, the J gene TRBJ2-7; 7 bases are a match to TRBD2. The germline V gene encodes CDR1 MDHEN and CDR2 SYDVKM. The CDR3 has 16 amino acids. Trimming at V came to 5 bases and at J to 3 bases, leaving 13 bases not matched to a gene. CDR3 nucleotide sequence: TGTGCCAGCAGTAACCCCCGAGCTAGCGGCCTCTACGAGCAGTACTTC. Encoded protein: CASSNPRASGLYEQYF.

The CDR3 nucleotides read TGTGCCAGCAGTCTACAGGGGGCGCGAGGAGAGCAGTACTTC. Amino acids: CASSLQGARGEQYF. The gene calls are TRBV27 and TRBJ2-7; 9 bases match TRBD1. The CDR3 contains 14 residues. Looked up from germline, CDR1 is MNHEY and CDR2 is SMNVEV (reference sequence). Unmatched junction bases numbered 9, after V lost 5 bases and J lost 7 bases.

The chain employs TRBV5-6 and TRBJ1-1; D call uncertain. The V end was cut by 1 base, the J end by 0 bases, with 16 bases between. Germline V gene data show CDR1 as SGHDT and CDR2 as YYEEEE. The CDR3 runs to 17 residues. CDR3: CASSLLFRGDMNTEAFF. In DNA, the CDR3 is TGTGCCAGCAGCTTGCTCTTTCGGGGAGACATGAACACTGAAGCTTTCTTT.

As for this clone: The same CDR3 also results from other DNA sequences found in this sample. This rearrangement joins TRBV5-1 to TRBJ2-5; 8 positions match TRBD1. The CDR3 extends over 14 amino acids. After removal of 0 bases from V and 4 bases from J, the junction contained 2 bases not matched to a gene. Germline lookup yields CDR1 SGHRS and CDR2 YFSETQ. The CDR3 sequence: CASSLGQGRETQYF. CDR3 DNA sequence: TGCGCCAGCAGCTTGGGACAGGGGCGAGAGACCCAGTACTTC.

CDR3 residues: CASSVPNTEAFF. In nucleotides, the CDR3 is TGTGCCAGCAGCGTTCCGAACACTGAAGCTTTCTTT. The rearrangement links TRBV13 to TRBJ1-1; no definite D call. Germline CDR1 PRHDT, CDR2 FYEKMQ (reference sequence). V was shortened by 5 bases and J by 1 base, with 5 bases between the two germline ends. The CDR3 is 12 residues long.

The chain combines TRBV29-1 with TRBJ2-7; no clear D gene. The CDR3 has 14 residues. Trimming stripped 2 bases from V and 2 bases from J, with 13 bases between. Per germline, CDR1 SQVTM and CDR2 ANQGSEA. CDR3 in amino acids: CSVEWSGDPYEQYF. CDR3 coding DNA: TGCAGCGTTGAATGGTCAGGAGATCCCTACGAGCAGTACTTC.

About this clone itself: An end of the junction does not agree with germline; a read error may underlie this. This chain joins TRBV7-9 and TRBJ2-2; no clear D. Per the germline V gene, CDR1 is SEHNR and CDR2 is FQNEAQ (reference sequence). The length of the CDR3 is 15 residues. The CDR3 bases are TGTGCCAGCAGCCCCTCCCCGTCGAACACCGGAGAGCTGTTTTTT. It is translated as CASSPSPSNTGELFF.

The rearrangement joins TRBV5-1 to TRBJ2-7; TRBD2 might be the D (6 bases). Germline CDR1 is SGHRS and CDR2 is YFSETQ. The CDR3 loop spans 17 amino acids. The V end lost 0 bases, the J end lost 0 bases, and 16 bases lay between the germline ends. The CDR3 bases are TGCGCCAGCAGCTTGGCGGTATTGGACGGGAGCTCCTACGAGCAGTACTTC. This sequence encodes CASSLAVLDGSSYEQYF.

The chain combines TRBV28 with TRBJ2-5, with 7 bases aligning to TRBD2. V shed 5 bases, J shed 5 bases, and the junction held 17 bases outside the gene matches. This CDR3 contains 17 residues. CDR1 and CDR2 (germline): MDHEN, SYDVKM. The CDR3 bases are TGTGCCAGCAGTGGGGTTGGTGGCGGGAGTCCCGGGGAGACCCAGTACTTC. This encodes CASSGVGGGSPGETQYF.